Detailed here is one T cell receptor (beta chain). In germline, CDR1 is SGHRS, CDR2 YFSETQ. This CDR3 contains 15 residues. The V end lost 0 bases, the J end lost 4 bases, and 12 bases lay between the germline ends. Produced via immunoSEQ multiplex PCR; TCRdb's table is partial and in-frame only. The table shows some 120,000 clones, with around 90% occurring only once. This sample is drawn from a study of T cell changes during pregnancy in multiple sclerosis. This chain connects TRBV5-1 to TRBJ2-3; D remains unclear. This TCR came from a female donor with multiple sclerosis, enrolled in a pregnancy study. Sample: peripheral blood, taken in the third trimester of pregnancy. The CDR3 loop reads CASSLDGASADTQYF. The DNA for the CDR3 is TGCGCCAGCAGCTTGGATGGAGCGTCGGCAGATACGCAGTATTTT.